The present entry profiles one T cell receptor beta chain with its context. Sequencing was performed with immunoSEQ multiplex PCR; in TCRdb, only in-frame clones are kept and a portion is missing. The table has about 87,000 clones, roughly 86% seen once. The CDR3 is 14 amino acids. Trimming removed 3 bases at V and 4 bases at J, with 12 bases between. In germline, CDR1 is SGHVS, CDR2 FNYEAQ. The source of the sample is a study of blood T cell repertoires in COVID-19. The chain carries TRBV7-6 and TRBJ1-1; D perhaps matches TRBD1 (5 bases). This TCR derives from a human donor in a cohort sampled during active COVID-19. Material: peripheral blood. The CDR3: CASSLQGGSTEAFF. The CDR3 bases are TGTGCCAGCAGCTTGCAGGGAGGTAGCACTGAAGCTTTCTTT.